The rows below give T cell receptor beta chains drawn from one sample of a study of T cell repertoires in ileal Crohn's disease. Data came from immunoSEQ multiplex PCR; TCRdb stores just in-frame clones and leaves some out. Of roughly 5,800 clones listed, 82% were seen once; the top ten hold roughly 20%. The sequencing input was ileal tissue. The receptors were sampled from an adult with Crohn's disease. The CDR3 runs from the conserved cysteine through the conserved F or W. Only some rows state a clone size, as once, few, many or a class for expanded clones.

cdr3_aa | j_call | v_call | clone_size
CASSDLRGGYYMNTEAFF | TRBJ1-1 | TRBV2 | .
CASTRLNSNQPQHF | TRBJ1-5 | TRBV2 | .
CASSFRGWRYQPQHF | TRBJ1-5 | TRBV11-3 | .
CASSPKDSGANVLTF | TRBJ2-6 | TRBV5-8 | .
CATSRDITNTEAFF | TRBJ1-1 | TRBV15 | few
CASSSLTDSNSPLHF | TRBJ1-6 | TRBV5-6 | .
CASSPGGALTDTQYF | TRBJ2-3 | TRBV11-3 | .
CASSYGLAGVPNEQFF | TRBJ2-1 | TRBV28 | .
CASRETGDYEQYF | TRBJ2-7 | TRBV6-1 | .
CASSNRGQRRNQPQHF | TRBJ1-5 | TRBV6-6 | once
CASSQRGTYEQYF | TRBJ2-7 | TRBV25-1 | once
CASSSPLGQFF | TRBJ2-1 | TRBV28 | .
CASSLVGVSYTEAFF | TRBJ1-1 | TRBV11-2 | few
CASSVEVLSEQFF | TRBJ2-1 | TRBV9 | .
CASSDLAGGPGELFF | TRBJ2-2 | TRBV6-1 | .
CAWGRGTANYGYTF | TRBJ1-2 | TRBV30 | .
CASSFGGLSQPQHF | TRBJ1-5 | TRBV7-9 | .
CASSLSNLNQPQHF | TRBJ1-5 | TRBV19 | .
CASSFSGGGETQYF | TRBJ2-5 | TRBV5-1 | .
CASSVADSGNTIYF | TRBJ1-3 | TRBV9 | .
CATSGDREADTQYF | TRBJ2-3 | TRBV15 | .
CASSLASKSYEQYF | TRBJ2-7 | TRBV28 | few